These 8 T cell receptor beta chains were sequenced from one sample in a study of shared clonotypes between healthy human individuals. The protocol was immunoSEQ multiplex PCR, while the TCRdb copy is restricted to in-frame clones and leaves out a portion. The table has around 2,100,000 clones, approximately 95% seen once. Terminally differentiated effector memory CD45RA+ cells were excluded by CCR7 positive selection of CD45RO-negative cells. Sequenced input: naive CD8+ T cells sorted from blood. All receptors derive from a man between 18 and 29 years old in good health.

This chain joins TRBV5-5 and TRBJ1-5, with 7 bases matching TRBD1. V dropped 0 bases and J dropped 6; count of bases not matched to a gene: 6. The CDR3 is 15 amino acids. Germline V gives CDR1 SGHKS, CDR2 YYEKEE (reference sequence). CDR3 bases: TGTGCCAGCAGCTTGGGACAGGGTGGATTTCAGCCCCAGCATTTT. This gives the protein CASSLGQGGFQPQHF.

The rearrangement links TRBV9 to TRBJ2-7; 10 bases are shared with TRBD1. Trimming took 3 bases from V and 5 from J; bases not matched to a gene: 5. The CDR3 has 14 residues. CDR1 and CDR2 (germline): SGDLS, YYNGEE. The CDR3 is CASSGAGQGNEQYF. The CDR3, as DNA: TGTGCCAGCAGCGGGGCGGGACAGGGGAACGAGCAGTACTTC.

The J gene is TRBJ2-1, the V gene TRBV5-4; 11 bases fit TRBD1. The CDR3 contains 14 residues. V lost 4 bases, J lost 7 bases, and 4 bases stayed unmatched. Germline loops: CDR1 SGHNT, CDR2 YYREEE (reference sequence). CDR3 loop: CASSMGQGGNEQFF. The CDR3 nucleotides are TGTGCCAGCAGCATGGGACAGGGGGGAAATGAGCAGTTCTTC.

The genes are TRBV5-1 and TRBJ2-1; 14 positions match TRBD2. Germline CDR1 reads SGHRS; CDR2 reads YFSETQ. The CDR3 consists of 17 residues. Trimming cost V 3 bases and J 9 bases; bases outside gene matches: 11. CDR3 amino acids: CASSSSGTSGGRGEQFF. For the CDR3, the DNA is TGCGCCAGCAGCTCCTCCGGGACTAGCGGGGGAAGAGGTGAGCAGTTCTTC. Full variable domain (missing parts from reference TRBV5-1 and TRBJ2-1): KAGVTQTPRYLIKTRGQQVTLSCSPISGHRSVSWYQQTPGQGLQFLFEYFSETQRNKGNFPGRFSGRQFSNSRSEMNVSTLELGDSALYLCASSSSGTSGGRGEQFFGPGTRLTVL.

V gene TRBV19 combines with J gene TRBJ1-2; TRBD1 matches 8 bases. V trimming: 3 bases; J trimming: 8 bases; junction bases outside the gene matches: 5. This CDR3 region has 13 residues. Germline V lookup: CDR1 LNHDA, CDR2 SQIVND (reference sequence). CDR3 DNA: TGTGCCAGTAGTATGCTGGCAGGGGGCGGCTACACCTTC. It encodes CASSMLAGGGYTF. Complete variable domain (other parts from reference TRBV19 and TRBJ1-2): DGGITQSPKYLFRKEGQNVTLSCEQNLNHDAMYWYRQDPGQGLRLIYYSQIVNDFQKGDIAEGYSVSREKKESFPLTVTSAQKNPTAFYLCASSMLAGGGYTFGSGTRLTVV.

The rearrangement links TRBV29-1 to TRBJ2-1; 12 bases are a match to TRBD2. CDR3 length equals 15 residues. Germline assignment: CDR1 SQVTM and CDR2 ANQGSEA. The trim removed 4 bases at V and 8 bases at J, leaving 9 bases unmatched. Written as DNA, the CDR3 is TGCAGCGTTGTCGGGAACCTAGCGGGAGGGCATGAGCAGTTCTTC. Translation gives CSVVGNLAGGHEQFF.

Note on this clone: Other DNA sequences in this specimen translate into the identical CDR3. The rearrangement links TRBV7-9 to TRBJ1-1; D may be TRBD1 (5 bases). The CDR3 length is 15 residues. Per germline, CDR1 SEHNR and CDR2 FQNEAQ (reference sequence). Trimming removed 0 bases at V and 0 bases at J, with 8 bases between. The CDR3 coding sequence is TGTGCCAGCAGCTTAGCAACAGGTATGAACACTGAAGCTTTCTTT. Translated, it gives CASSLATGMNTEAFF. Variable domain in full (rest from reference TRBV7-9 and TRBJ1-1): DTGVSQNPRHKITKRGQNVTFRCDPISEHNRLYWYRQTLGQGPEFLTYFQNEAQLEKSRLLSDRFSAERPKGSFSTLEIQRTEQGDSAMYLCASSLATGMNTEAFFGQGTRLTVV.

The chain has TRBV9 and TRBJ1-5; perhaps TRBD1 as D (6 bases). The germline V gene encodes CDR1 SGDLS and CDR2 YYNGEE. The CDR3 runs 15 residues. V gave up 3 bases and J gave up 3 bases, with 13 bases separating them. For the CDR3, the DNA is TGTGCCAGCAGCGGAGGGGGTGCATCCAATCAGCCCCAGCATTTT. This sequence encodes CASSGGGASNQPQHF. Together with reference TRBV9 and TRBJ1-5, the CDR3 gives the full variable domain: DSGVTQTPKHLITATGQRVTLRCSPRSGDLSVYWYQQSLDQGLQFLIQYYNGEERAKGNILERFSAQQFPDLHSELNLSSLELGDSALYFCASSGGGASNQPQHFGDGTRLSIL.